This T cell receptor beta chain derives from a study of early T cells in non-severe SARS-CoV-2 infection. Individual cDNA molecules received unique molecular identifiers during library preparation. TCRdb fed the 5' RACE reads into MiXCR, producing one record per CDR3 protein. This table holds 55,000 to 70,000 distinct CDR3 sequences, around 11% found once. The V and J ends lost 8 bases and 1 base respectively, with 19 bases between them. The germline gives CDR1 SGHAT, CDR2 FQNNGV. CDR3 length equals 16 residues. This chain uses TRBV11-2 with TRBJ2-3, with a weak D call TRBD2 (5 bases). This TCR was sampled from an adult who was a healthcare worker with PCR-confirmed SARS-CoV-2 infection or an uninfected control (not recorded which). The donor label of this sample is uncertain. Sequencing was performed on whole blood, taken at baseline. The CDR3 coding sequence is TGTGCCAGCGCCGAGAGGATAGGGCGGGGCACAGATACGCAGTATTTT. Translating gives CASAERIGRGTDTQYF.